One and the same sample provided the 21 T cell receptor beta chains below, sequenced in a study of control samples from healthy donors and cancer patients. Assay: immunoSEQ multiplex PCR; the TCRdb copy retains only in-frame clones and omits some. Of about 130,000 clones listed, about 93% were seen once; the top ten hold over 2%. The sequenced sample consisted of blood. The receptors originated from a man aged 18 to 35 in good health.

The chain recombines TRBV12-5 with TRBJ2-5; D uncertain. Germline V gene sequence: CDR1 LGHNT, CDR2 FRNRAP. V lost 1 base and J lost 3, with 6 bases in between. CDR3 length equals 13 residues. CDR3 loop: CASGLGWEETQYF. CDR3 nucleotides: TGTGCTAGTGGTTTGGGATGGGAAGAGACCCAGTACTTC.

This rearrangement joins TRBV2 to TRBJ2-7; no definite D call. The CDR3 has 15 residues. Germline lookup yields CDR1 SNHLY and CDR2 FYNNEI. The ends were cut back, 4 bases at V and 0 bases at J, with 13 bases in the middle. The CDR3 region has the DNA TGTGCCAGCAGTGTGACCGGACCTCTCTCCTACGAGCAGTACTTC. Its protein product is CASSVTGPLSYEQYF.

The rearrangement links TRBV6-4 to TRBJ2-2, with TRBD1 matching over 8 bases. This CDR3 spans 19 amino acids. Germline CDR1 reads MRHNA; CDR2 reads SNTAGT. Trimming removed 2 bases from V and 6 bases from J; junction bases left unmatched: 17. CDR3 residues: CASSDNYLPDRGYPGELFF. CDR3 in DNA: TGTGCCAGCAGTGACAATTACCTCCCAGACAGGGGTTACCCCGGGGAGCTGTTTTTT.

The chain couples TRBV4-3 to TRBJ2-1; D is possibly TRBD2 (5 bases). The germline V and J ends were trimmed by 4 bases and 4 bases, with 11 bases remaining between them. CDR3 size: 14 residues. From germline, CDR1 is LGHNA and CDR2 YSLEER. CDR3 region: CASSPRTQYNEQFF. The CDR3 nucleotides read TGCGCCAGCAGCCCTCGGACTCAGTACAATGAGCAGTTCTTC.

The J gene is TRBJ2-3, the V gene TRBV21-1; the table calls TRBD2, which could not be checked here. TRBV21-1 represents a pseudogene. This CDR3 has 19 residues. The CDR3 loop reads CASRYRRGAGGSSTDTQYF. Here the CDR3 DNA reads TGTGCCAGCAGATATAGGCGGGGGGCCGGGGGTTCTAGCACAGATACGCAGTATTTT.

The chain couples TRBV25-1 to TRBJ1-6; 10 bases align to TRBD1. The CDR3 runs 15 residues. Germline CDR1 is MGHDK and CDR2 is SYGVNS. Losses at the gene ends were 3 bases for V and 11 bases for J; bases not matched to a gene: 7. The CDR3 nucleotides read TGTGCCAGCAGTGAGGTGGGGACAGGGGTTACACCCCTCCACTTT. As protein: CASSEVGTGVTPLHF.

This clone was found once. This rearrangement joins TRBV13 to TRBJ2-7; TRBD1 agrees at 9 bases. This CDR3 has 14 amino acids. V trimming: 5 bases; J trimming: 2 bases; junction bases outside the gene matches: 4. Germline V gene sequence: CDR1 PRHDT, CDR2 FYEKMQ (reference sequence). This CDR3 is CASSPRQGAYEQYF. The CDR3 DNA sequence: TGTGCCAGCAGCCCACGACAGGGGGCCTACGAGCAGTACTTC.

This clone was recorded only once. The rearrangement uses TRBV5-1 and TRBJ2-1; TRBD2 matches 13 bases. This CDR3 spans 19 amino acids. Germline values: CDR1 SGHRS, CDR2 YFSETQ. V lost 5 bases and J lost 7; bases outside the gene matches: 18. CDR3 protein: CASRMRGPLAGGPGNEQFF. The CDR3 DNA is TGCGCCAGCAGGATGAGAGGCCCACTAGCGGGAGGGCCGGGTAATGAGCAGTTCTTC.

This clone came up once. The chain has TRBV3-1 (or the pseudogene TRBV3-2) and TRBJ2-1; perhaps TRBD2 as D (6 bases). The ends were cut back, 2 bases at V and 0 bases at J, with 14 bases in the middle. Per the germline V gene, CDR1 is LGHDT and CDR2 is YNNKEL (reference sequence). CDR3 length: 17 residues. CDR3: CASSQYISGSSYNEQFF. In nucleotides, the CDR3 is TGTGCCAGCAGCCAATATATTAGCGGCAGCTCCTACAATGAGCAGTTCTTC.

This rearrangement joins TRBV19 to TRBJ2-6; 11 bases match TRBD2. This CDR3 comprises 18 residues. V lost 4 bases to trimming and J lost 0 bases; unmatched junction nucleotides: 5. Germline assignment: CDR1 LNHDA and CDR2 SQIVND (reference sequence). CDR3 loop: CASSTTSGSSSGANVLTF. CDR3 sequence (DNA): TGTGCCAGTAGTACAACTAGCGGGAGTAGCTCTGGGGCCAACGTCCTGACTTTC.

V is TRBV5-1 and J is TRBJ2-1; D not resolved. The CDR3 sequence is 16 residues long. Trimming removed 0 bases at V and 0 bases at J, with 10 bases between. Germline loops: CDR1 SGHRS, CDR2 YFSETQ. The CDR3 bases are TGCGCCAGCAGCTTGGCCGACGGAAGCTCCTACAATGAGCAGTTCTTC. Its translation: CASSLADGSSYNEQFF. Full variable domain (missing parts from reference TRBV5-1 and TRBJ2-1): KAGVTQTPRYLIKTRGQQVTLSCSPISGHRSVSWYQQTPGQGLQFLFEYFSETQRNKGNFPGRFSGRQFSNSRSEMNVSTLELGDSALYLCASSLADGSSYNEQFFGPGTRLTVL.

The V and J genes are TRBV19 and TRBJ1-2; weak D call: TRBD1 (5 bases). Per the germline V gene, CDR1 is LNHDA and CDR2 is SQIVND (reference sequence). The ends were cut back, 5 bases at V and 5 bases at J, with 18 bases in the middle. This CDR3 is 15 amino acids long. The CDR3 sequence is CASSVSGGEGYGYTF. Here the CDR3 DNA reads TGTGCCAGTAGTGTATCGGGGGGGGAAGGATATGGCTACACCTTC. Full variable domain (rest looked up from reference TRBV19 and TRBJ1-2): DGGITQSPKYLFRKEGQNVTLSCEQNLNHDAMYWYRQDPGQGLRLIYYSQIVNDFQKGDIAEGYSVSREKKESFPLTVTSAQKNPTAFYLCASSVSGGEGYGYTFGSGTRLTVV.

V and J are TRBV5-5 and TRBJ2-7; D gene ambiguous. Germline CDR1 SGHKS, CDR2 YYEKEE (reference sequence). Trimming cost V 1 base and J 0 bases, with 8 bases left between them. The CDR3 covers 14 residues. The CDR3 spells CASSLSLISYEQYV. The DNA of the CDR3 is TGTGCCAGCAGCTTGTCGTTGATCTCCTACGAGCAGTACGTC.

The rearrangement links TRBV27 to TRBJ2-5, with D perhaps matching TRBD2 (7 bases). The CDR3 is 17 residues long. Looked up from germline, CDR1 is MNHEY and CDR2 is SMNVEV (reference sequence). V lost 5 bases and J 1 base, leaving 20 bases between the germline ends. This CDR3 reads CASSSRGGVLAQETQYF. CDR3 DNA sequence: TGTGCCAGCAGTAGTCGAGGGGGGGTACTAGCCCAAGAGACCCAGTACTTC.

This rearrangement joins TRBV11-3 to TRBJ1-4; D remains ambiguous. This CDR3 comprises 14 residues. V lost 1 base and J 5 bases, leaving 8 bases between the germline ends. Germline-derived CDR1 and CDR2 are SGHNT and YENEEA. The CDR3 reads CASSLGTENEKLFF. CDR3 sequence (DNA): TGTGCCAGCAGCTTAGGAACGGAGAATGAAAAACTGTTTTTT. Variable domain in full (rest from reference TRBV11-3 and TRBJ1-4): EAGVVQSPRYKIIEKKQPVAFWCNPISGHNTLYWYLQNLGQGPELLIRYENEEAVDDSQLPKDRFSAERLKGVDSTLKIQPAELGDSAVYLCASSLGTENEKLFFGSGTQLSVL.

J is TRBJ2-7 and V is TRBV14; 9 bases match TRBD2. Germline CDR1 SGHDN, CDR2 FVKESK. The CDR3 totals 14 residues. With 3 bases clipped from V and 1 base from J, the junction kept 1 base outside the gene matches. CDR3: CASSQTSGSYEQYV. The CDR3, as DNA: TGTGCCAGCAGCCAGACTAGCGGTTCCTACGAGCAGTACGTC.

This chain uses TRBV5-1 with TRBJ2-3; 8 bases agree with TRBD2. In germline, CDR1 is SGHRS, CDR2 YFSETQ. V was clipped by 0 bases and J by 5 bases; unmatched bases: 8. The length of the CDR3 is 16 residues. CDR3 DNA: TGCGCCAGCAGCTTGGTTGCCGGGGGGGCAGGAGATACGCAGTATTTT. Protein: CASSLVAGGAGDTQYF.

The chain joins TRBV5-5 to TRBJ1-1, with a weak D call TRBD1 (6 bases). The CDR3 is 14 residues long. The V gene's germline CDR1 is SGHKS and CDR2 YYEKEE (reference sequence). V was clipped by 4 bases and J by 1 base, with 11 bases between them. In nucleotides, the CDR3 is TGTGCCAGCAGCAGGAGAGGGGGGAACACTGAAGCTTTCTTT. Its protein is CASSRRGGNTEAFF.

This chain links TRBV28 with TRBJ2-2, with 8 bases that match TRBD1. CDR1 and CDR2 from the germline V gene are MDHEN and SYDVKM. CDR3 length: 16 amino acids. Trimming took 6 bases from V and 4 from J; bases not matched to a gene: 10. DNA for the CDR3: TGTGCCAGCAGGACCTTAACAGGGGGAAGCACCGGGGAGCTGTTTTTT. This codes for CASRTLTGGSTGELFF.

The J gene is TRBJ2-7, the V gene TRBV29-1, with 7 positions matching TRBD2. Germline loops: CDR1 SQVTM, CDR2 ANQGSEA. This CDR3 spans 14 amino acids. Trimming took 3 bases from V and 1 from J; bases not matched to a gene: 6. The CDR3 spells CSVDGGEQSYEQYF. CDR3 nucleotides: TGCAGCGTTGATGGGGGGGAACAGTCCTACGAGCAGTACTTC.

The J gene is TRBJ1-3, the V gene TRBV28, with TRBD1 as a possible D gene (5 bases). This CDR3 is 13 amino acids long. Germline CDR1 reads MDHEN; CDR2 reads SYDVKM. The V and J ends lost 4 bases and 4 bases respectively, with 8 bases between them. CDR3 nucleotides: TGTGCCAGCAGTTCGGGACTGGGAAACACCATATATTTT. The encoded protein is CASSSGLGNTIYF.